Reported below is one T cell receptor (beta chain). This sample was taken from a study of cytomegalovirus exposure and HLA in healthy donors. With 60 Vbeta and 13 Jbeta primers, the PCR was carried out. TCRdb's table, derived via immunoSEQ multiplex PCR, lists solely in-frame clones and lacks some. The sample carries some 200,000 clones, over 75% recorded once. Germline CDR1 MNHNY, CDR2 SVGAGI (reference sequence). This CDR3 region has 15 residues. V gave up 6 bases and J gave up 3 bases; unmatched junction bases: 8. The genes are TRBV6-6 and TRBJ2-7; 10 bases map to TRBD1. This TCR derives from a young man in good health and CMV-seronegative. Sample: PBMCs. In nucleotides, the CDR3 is TGTGCCAGCAGCCAGCCGGGACAGGGGAACTACGAGCAGTACTTC. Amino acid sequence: CASSQPGQGNYEQYF.